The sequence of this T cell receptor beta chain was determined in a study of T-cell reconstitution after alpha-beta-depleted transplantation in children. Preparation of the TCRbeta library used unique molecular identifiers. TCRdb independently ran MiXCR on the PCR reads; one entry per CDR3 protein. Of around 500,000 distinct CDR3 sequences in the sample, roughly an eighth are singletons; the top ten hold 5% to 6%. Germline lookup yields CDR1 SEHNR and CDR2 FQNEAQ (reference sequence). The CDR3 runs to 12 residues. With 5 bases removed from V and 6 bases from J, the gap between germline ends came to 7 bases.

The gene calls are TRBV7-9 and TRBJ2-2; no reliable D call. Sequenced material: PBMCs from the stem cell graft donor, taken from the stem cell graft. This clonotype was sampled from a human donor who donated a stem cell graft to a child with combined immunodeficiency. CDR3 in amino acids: CASSKGAGELFF. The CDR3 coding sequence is TGTGCCAGCAGCAAGGGTGCCGGGGAGCTGTTTTTT.